One sample yielded the 24 T cell receptor beta chains listed below, sequenced in a study of T cells expressing NK-cell markers. TCRdb re-called the 5' RACE reads and gives one entry per CDR3 protein, without DNA. The sample has about 380,000 distinct CDR3 sequences. Source material: blood T cells: a sorted CD56 or NKG2C T cell subset, CD4+ or CD8+ T cells, or bulk PBMC T cells (not recorded which). These receptors were collected from a man aged 18-70 years in good health.

The chain uses TRBV5-6 and TRBJ1-2; TCRdb's assignment of TRBD1 cannot be checked, as there is no DNA. Germline CDR1 and CDR2: SGHDT and YYEEEE. This CDR3 is 15 amino acids long. The CDR3 protein is CASSLVQGDYYGYTF. Looking up the rest from reference TRBV5-6 and TRBJ1-2 gives the full variable domain: DAGVTQSPTHLIKTRGQQVTLRCSPKSGHDTVSWYQQALGQGPQFIFQYYEEEERQRGNFPDRFSGHQFPNYSSELNVNALLLGDSALYLCASSLVQGDYYGYTFGSGTRLTVV.

This rearrangement joins TRBV7-8 to TRBJ1-4; TCRdb picks TRBD1, but there is no DNA to check that call. This CDR3 is 18 amino acids long. CDR1 SGHVS and CDR2 FQNEAQ come from the germline V gene. The CDR3 loop is CASSPWDRESETNEKLFF.

This chain connects TRBV6-5 to TRBJ1-2; there is no DNA to check the TCRdb D call of TRBD1. The germline V gene encodes CDR1 MNHEY and CDR2 SVGAGI. This CDR3 is 12 amino acids long. The CDR3: CASRRQSYGYTF.

The chain links TRBV25-1 to TRBJ1-2. Germline loops: CDR1 MGHDK, CDR2 SYGVNS. The CDR3 consists of 15 residues. The CDR3 region is CASSEYTAGNYGYTF.

The chain joins TRBV7-9 to TRBJ2-2. CDR1 SEHNR and CDR2 FQNEAQ come from the germline V gene (reference sequence). The CDR3 spans 14 residues. CDR3 loop: CASSLMVVGGELFF.

V and J are TRBV11-2 and TRBJ2-7; TCRdb proposes TRBD1, but this gene call is untestable without DNA. The V gene's germline CDR1 is SGHAT and CDR2 FQNNGV. This CDR3 spans 14 amino acids. CDR3 region: CASSAMVGAYEQYF.

This sequence joins TRBV19 and TRBJ1-1; the D call of TRBD1 rests on TCRdb alone, since no DNA is present to check it. The CDR3 is 14 residues long. The germline V gene has CDR1 LNHDA and CDR2 SQIVND (reference sequence). The CDR3 here is CASRVGGFYTEAFF.

This rearrangement joins TRBV6-1 to TRBJ1-6; TCRdb's D gene call, TRBD1, goes unchecked for lack of DNA. The CDR3 totals 15 residues. Germline loops: CDR1 MNHNS, CDR2 SASEGT. CDR3 residues: CASSRIQGEVSPLHF.

The chain recombines TRBV11-2 with TRBJ1-5. This CDR3 has 13 residues. Germline CDR1 SGHAT, CDR2 FQNNGV. CDR3 residues: CASSLDTYQPQHF.

The chain employs TRBV11-1 and TRBJ2-2; TCRdb indicates TRBD1, and absent DNA this call remains unverified. This CDR3 is built from 17 residues. Germline V gene data show CDR1 as SGHAT and CDR2 as FQDESV (reference sequence). This CDR3 reads CASSPPHRDKWLGELFF.

The J gene is TRBJ2-3, the V gene TRBV19; the TRBD2 assignment by TCRdb is unverifiable without DNA. Germline-derived CDR1 and CDR2 are LNHDA and SQIVND (reference sequence). CDR3 length: 13 residues. CDR3 in amino acids: CASSIVGGSRQYF. Based on the CDR3 plus reference TRBV19 and TRBJ2-3, the full variable domain is DGGITQSPKYLFRKEGQNVTLSCEQNLNHDAMYWYRQDPGQGLRLIYYSQIVNDFQKGDIAEGYSVSREKKESFPLTVTSAQKNPTAFYLCASSIVGGSRQYFGPGTRLTVL.

The V call is TRBV2, the J call TRBJ2-5; TCRdb's D gene call, TRBD2, goes unchecked for lack of DNA. The germline V gene encodes CDR1 SNHLY and CDR2 FYNNEI. This CDR3 spans 16 amino acids. Here the CDR3 reads CASSALVAGGQETQYF.

The chain recombines TRBV18 with TRBJ1-2. The CDR3 spans 13 residues. Germline V gene sequence: CDR1 KGHSH, CDR2 LQKENI. The CDR3: CASSPEGLVGYTF.

The gene calls are TRBV7-2 and TRBJ2-2; TCRdb outputs TRBD1, but without DNA this stays unchecked. The length of the CDR3 is 15 residues. The germline V gene has CDR1 SGHTA and CDR2 FQGNSA. The CDR3 reads CASSLTGGFTGELFF.

V and J are TRBV2 and TRBJ2-2. The germline V gene has CDR1 SNHLY and CDR2 FYNNEI. The CDR3 spans 15 residues. CDR3 sequence reads: CASSTHQYNTGELFF.

This chain uses TRBV12-3 or TRBV12-4 with TRBJ2-7; TCRdb lists TRBD1, though no DNA is available to test this call. This CDR3 comprises 15 residues. This CDR3 is CASSPTGQGNYEQYF.

The J gene is TRBJ2-1, the V gene TRBV7-2; absent DNA, TCRdb's TRBD2 call cannot be checked. Germline-derived CDR1 and CDR2 are SGHTA and FQGNSA. There are 16 residues in the CDR3. The CDR3 sequence: CASSPNLAGVGSEQFF.

This sequence joins TRBV3-1 and TRBJ2-3; TCRdb's D gene call, TRBD1, goes unchecked for lack of DNA. This CDR3 spans 17 amino acids. Germline V gives CDR1 LGHDT, CDR2 YNNKEL (reference sequence). CDR3 residues: CASSQVSGPKVTDTQYF.

The rearrangement joins TRBV6-1 to TRBJ1-3; TCRdb's D call, TRBD1, is unchecked because there is no DNA. Germline V CDR1 and CDR2: MNHNS, SASEGT. CDR3 length equals 16 residues. This chain's CDR3 is CASRGTDRSWGNTIYF.

The V gene is TRBV6-6, the J gene TRBJ2-3; checking the TCRdb D call of TRBD2 is not possible without DNA. This CDR3 contains 12 residues. CDR1 is MNHNY and CDR2 is SVGAGI in the germline V gene (reference sequence). The chain's CDR3 is CASSYSRDFQYF.

The chain employs TRBV3-1 and TRBJ2-7; checking the TCRdb D call of TRBD2 is not possible without DNA. Germline CDR1 and CDR2: LGHDT and YNNKEL (reference sequence). This CDR3 has 13 amino acids. This chain's CDR3 is CASSQDGAVKQYF.

V gene TRBV23-1 combines with J gene TRBJ2-1; TCRdb proposes TRBD1, but this gene call is untestable without DNA. TRBV23-1 has ORF status, its function being uncertain. The CDR3 runs 16 residues. The CDR3 region is CASSPVIRATYNEQFF.

This sequence joins TRBV28 and TRBJ2-3; TCRdb reports TRBD1, a call that lacks DNA to check it against. The CDR3 covers 12 residues. The germline CDR1 and CDR2 sequences are MDHEN and SYDVKM. CDR3 in amino acids: CAIQGAADTQYF.

V is TRBV3-1 and J is TRBJ2-3; TCRdb selects TRBD1, and the lack of DNA leaves this call unchecked. The CDR3 is 14 residues long. Germline-derived CDR1 and CDR2 are LGHDT and YNNKEL (reference sequence). The CDR3 protein is CASTPRGTVDTQYF.